Listed here are 23 T cell receptor beta chains from one sample, sequenced in a study of blood T cell repertoires in COVID-19. Here immunoSEQ multiplex PCR was the method, and the copy in TCRdb shows in-frame clones only, minus some. Here the sample spans just over 200,000 clones, 70% to 90% being singletons. Material for sequencing was peripheral blood. Source of these receptors: a man older than 75 with acute or convalescent COVID-19.

CDR3 nucleotide sequence: TGTGCCAGCAGCCAGGGCAGGGTGGGTGAGCAGTTCTTC. This gives the protein CASSQGRVGEQFF. This chain links TRBV3-1 (or the pseudogene TRBV3-2) with TRBJ2-1; weak D call: TRBD1 (5 bases). Germline V CDR1 and CDR2: LGHDT, YNNKEL (reference sequence). This CDR3 comprises 13 residues. Trimming pared 3 bases from V and 9 bases from J, leaving 12 bases between.

The chain has TRBV6-6 and TRBJ2-3; tentative D call: TRBD2 (5 bases). The CDR3 sequence is 14 residues long. Germline values: CDR1 MNHNY, CDR2 SVGAGI (reference sequence). Between the trimmed V and J ends, which lost 6 bases and 6 bases, there was a span of 16 bases. The CDR3 DNA follows: TGTGCCAGCAGCAACAAACCTAGCTCTGATACGCAGTATTTT. This sequence encodes CASSNKPSSDTQYF.

This clone appeared once. This chain connects TRBV4-3 to TRBJ1-3; D is possibly TRBD1 (6 bases). The germline V gene encodes CDR1 LGHNA and CDR2 YSLEER. This CDR3 is built from 18 residues. Trimming pared 0 bases from V and 0 bases from J, leaving 15 bases between. The CDR3 loop is CASSQDWKTGLSGNTIYF. Here the CDR3 DNA reads TGCGCCAGCAGCCAAGATTGGAAAACAGGGCTCTCTGGAAACACCATATATTTT.

The gene calls are TRBV29-1 and TRBJ2-5; 8 nucleotides agree with TRBD1. Per germline, CDR1 SQVTM and CDR2 ANQGSEA. The V gene end was trimmed by 4 bases and the J gene end by 5 bases; junction bases not matched to a gene: 6. This CDR3 region has 13 residues. CDR3 protein: CSVVTGESETQYF. In nucleotides, the CDR3 is TGCAGCGTTGTGACAGGGGAGTCGGAGACCCAGTACTTC.

V and J are TRBV19 and TRBJ2-2; 7 bases line up with TRBD1. This CDR3 has 17 residues. CDR1 and CDR2 (germline): LNHDA, SQIVND (reference sequence). J gave up 5 bases and V 8 bases, and 17 bases lay outside the gene matches. The CDR3 bases are TGTGCCAGTGGACGGCGTGAGGGGGCTTCAGGGACCGGGGAGCTGTTTTTT. This encodes CASGRREGASGTGELFF. The full variable domain, with the rest looked up from reference TRBV19 and TRBJ2-2, is DGGITQSPKYLFRKEGQNVTLSCEQNLNHDAMYWYRQDPGQGLRLIYYSQIVNDFQKGDIAEGYSVSREKKESFPLTVTSAQKNPTAFYLCASGRREGASGTGELFFGEGSRLTVL.

J is TRBJ2-3 and V is TRBV10-3, with 9 bases that match TRBD2. In germline, CDR1 is ENHRY, CDR2 SYGVKD. The CDR3 length is 15 residues. Trimming at V came to 2 bases and at J to 2 bases, leaving 2 bases not matched to a gene. The CDR3 loop is CAISEKGLATDTQYF. For the CDR3, the DNA is TGTGCCATCAGTGAGAAGGGACTAGCCACAGATACGCAGTATTTT.

Written as DNA, the CDR3 is TGTGCCAGCAGCTTTGGCAGGGGGCGCTCTGGCTACACCTTC. This encodes CASSFGRGRSGYTF. V is TRBV5-6 and J is TRBJ1-2, with TRBD1 matching over 8 bases. J was trimmed by 7 bases and V by 2 bases; bases with no gene match: 7. CDR1 and CDR2 (germline): SGHDT, YYEEEE. This CDR3 region has 14 residues.

The chain is built from TRBV5-1 and TRBJ1-1; perhaps TRBD1 as D (6 bases). Germline V gene data show CDR1 as SGHRS and CDR2 as YFSETQ. The CDR3 is 14 residues long. With 0 bases removed from V and 1 base from J, the gap between germline ends came to 7 bases. The CDR3 region is CASSLGQANTEAFF. The CDR3, as DNA: TGCGCCAGCAGCTTGGGACAGGCGAACACTGAAGCTTTCTTT.

The chain uses TRBV18 and TRBJ2-1; 9 nucleotides align to TRBD2. The germline V gene encodes CDR1 KGHSH and CDR2 LQKENI. V trimming: 5 bases; J trimming: 5 bases; junction bases outside the gene matches: 4. There are 14 residues in the CDR3. The CDR3 bases are TGTGCCAGCTCAGAACTAGCGGGCCACAATGAGCAGTTCTTC. Protein sequence: CASSELAGHNEQFF.

The chain combines TRBV27 with TRBJ2-1; D is unresolved. Trimming cost V 5 bases and J 1 base, with 15 bases left between them. There are 16 residues in the CDR3. Germline V CDR1 and CDR2: MNHEY, SMNVEV (reference sequence). The CDR3 loop reads CASSLSSMRSYNEQFF. In DNA form, the CDR3 reads TGTGCCAGCAGTCTTAGCTCAATGCGTTCCTACAATGAGCAGTTCTTC.

With respect to this clone: Other nucleotide sequences in the sample specify the same CDR3. This chain joins TRBV5-1 and TRBJ2-7; 8 bases are a match to TRBD1. V was pared by 0 bases and J by 4 bases, with 6 bases of the junction left unmatched. Germline assignment: CDR1 SGHRS and CDR2 YFSETQ. The CDR3 sequence is 15 residues long. The CDR3 spells CASSLGGTGGYEQYF. The CDR3 nucleotides read TGCGCCAGCAGCTTGGGCGGTACAGGGGGTTACGAGCAGTACTTC.

The gene calls are TRBV2 and TRBJ1-2; 7 bases match TRBD1. CDR1 SNHLY and CDR2 FYNNEI come from the germline V gene. The V gene end was trimmed by 2 bases and the J gene end by 8 bases; junction bases not matched to a gene: 8. The CDR3 runs 14 residues. The CDR3 spells CASSELGGTVGYTF. The CDR3 nucleotides read TGTGCCAGCAGTGAACTGGGCGGGACAGTGGGCTACACCTTC.

The gene calls are TRBV5-1 and TRBJ1-1; a possible D gene is TRBD1 (5 bases). Germline assignment: CDR1 SGHRS and CDR2 YFSETQ. Trimming shortened V by 0 bases and J by 7 bases, and 13 bases separated the two germline ends. This CDR3 contains 14 residues. In DNA, the CDR3 is TGCGCCAGCAGCTTGGGCTTCTCAAGGGGTGAAGCTTTCTTT. It specifies CASSLGFSRGEAFF.

The chain carries TRBV27 and TRBJ1-1, with a tentative D call TRBD1 (6 bases). Trimming pared 3 bases from V and 6 bases from J, leaving 11 bases between. The CDR3 is 13 amino acids. CDR1 is MNHEY, CDR2 SMNVEV, per germline (reference sequence). As DNA, the CDR3 is TGTGCCAGCAGTTTGAACAGGGCGGCTGAAGCTTTCTTT. Protein: CASSLNRAAEAFF.

This clone was picked up a small number of times. The V and J genes are TRBV9 and TRBJ2-1, with 11 bases aligning to TRBD1. CDR1 is SGDLS, CDR2 YYNGEE, per germline. CDR3 length: 15 residues. The junction had 3 bases not matched to a gene; V was cut back by 2 bases and J by 5 bases. CDR3 in DNA: TGTGCCAGCAGCGTGAGGACAGGGGGCGACAATGAGCAGTTCTTC. Amino acid sequence: CASSVRTGGDNEQFF.

The chain couples TRBV7-2 to TRBJ2-7, with 14 bases matching TRBD2. Per germline, CDR1 SGHTA and CDR2 FQGNSA. This CDR3 contains 16 residues. J lost 6 bases, V lost 4 bases, and 8 bases had no gene match. In nucleotides, the CDR3 is TGTGCCAGCAGCTCCCGACTAGCGGGAGGGATTTCCGAGCAGTACTTC. This translates into CASSSRLAGGISEQYF.

The J gene is TRBJ2-2, the V gene TRBV7-2; 13 positions match TRBD2. Germline V gene sequence: CDR1 SGHTA, CDR2 FQGNSA. CDR3 length: 16 amino acids. V trimming: 5 bases; J trimming: 2 bases; junction bases outside the gene matches: 2. CDR3 sequence reads: CASSRTSGGNTGELFF. The CDR3 DNA is TGTGCCAGCAGCCGGACTAGCGGGGGAAACACCGGGGAGCTGTTTTTT.

The chain joins TRBV24-1 to TRBJ2-7, with D tentatively TRBD1 (6 bases). This CDR3 has 15 amino acids. The V end lost 1 base, the J end lost 4 bases, and 13 bases lay between the germline ends. Germline V gene data show CDR1 as KGHDR and CDR2 as SFDVKD. The CDR3 DNA follows: TGTGCCACCAGTGATTTTTCTGGGGGCAGGTACGAGCAGTACTTC. Its protein is CATSDFSGGRYEQYF.

This clone has just one count. The CDR3 DNA follows: TGCAGCGTTGGTTGGTTCAGGGGATGCGAGCAGTACGTC. Translation: CSVGWFRGCEQYV. V usage is TRBV29-1 and J usage is TRBJ2-7, with D possibly TRBD1 on 6 matching bases. The CDR3 length is 13 residues. In germline, CDR1 is SQVTM, CDR2 ANQGSEA. Between the trimmed V and J ends, which lost 4 bases and 6 bases, there was a span of 16 bases.

V gene TRBV24-1 combines with J gene TRBJ1-2; D is unclear. V lost 1 base and J lost 4, with 6 bases in between. Germline V gene sequence: CDR1 KGHDR, CDR2 SFDVKD. The CDR3 contains 13 residues. This CDR3 reads CATSDFASYGYTF. CDR3 nucleotides: TGTGCCACCAGTGATTTCGCCAGCTATGGCTACACCTTC.

This rearrangement joins TRBV10-3 to TRBJ2-1; 7 bases map to TRBD2. The CDR3 consists of 11 residues. Unmatched junction bases numbered 7, after V lost 11 bases and J lost 9 bases. Germline CDR1 is ENHRY and CDR2 is SYGVKD. CDR3 nucleotides: TGTGCCGCAGGTGGGGGGGTTGAGCAGTTCTTC. Protein sequence: CAAGGGVEQFF.

This clone was recorded once. The V and J genes are TRBV21-1 and TRBJ1-2; the DNA was not used to check the table's D call, TRBD1. TRBV21-1 constitutes a pseudogene. The CDR3 has 15 residues. The chain's CDR3 is CASSNPRQADYGYTF. The CDR3 bases are TGTGCCAGCAGCAACCCTCGACAGGCCGACTATGGCTACACCTTC.

J is TRBJ2-2 and V is TRBV4-1; 11 nucleotides match TRBD1. The CDR3 runs 15 residues. V lost 6 bases, J lost 4 bases, and 4 bases stayed unmatched. The V gene's germline CDR1 is MGHRA and CDR2 YSYEKL. Here the CDR3 reads CASSPDRGRTGELFF. CDR3 in DNA: TGCGCCAGCAGTCCGGACAGGGGGCGCACCGGGGAGCTGTTTTTT.